Listed below are T cell receptor beta chains from one sample, sequenced in a study of STAT5B mutations in CD4+ large granular lymphocyte leukemia. This table comes from immunoSEQ multiplex PCR, and its TCRdb copy is limited to in-frame clones, with some not included. Found here are tens of thousands of clones, about three quarters of them singletons; the top ten hold about 0.95%. The material sequenced was CD4+ T cells from blood buffy coats. The receptors come from a human donor in good health. Both conserved end residues are part of each CDR3. The order of the fields is V gene, J gene, D gene, CDR3 length, clone size, CDR3 DNA, CDR3 protein. D genes are given only for firm matches. Not every row has a clone size; where given, it reads once, few, many or a size class.

TRBV19	TRBJ1-1	.	13	few	TGTGCCAGTAGTATTCCCCGGAACACTGAAGCTTTCTTT	CASSIPRNTEAFF
TRBV18	TRBJ1-2	.	16	few	TGTGCCAGCTCACCTATGAATCAGGGGACAAACTATGGCTACACCTTC	CASSPMNQGTNYGYTF
TRBV5-4	TRBJ1-2	TRBD1	16	.	TGTGCCAGCAGCTTGGGGGCGGACAGGAAGGTAATCGGCTACACCTTC	CASSLGADRKVIGYTF
TRBV6-1	TRBJ1-1	.	13	.	TGTGCCAGCAGTGTCGAGGTACCACCTGAAGCTTTCTTT	CASSVEVPPEAFF
TRBV7-9	TRBJ2-3	TRBD2	15	.	TGTGCCAGCAGCGACCGTAGCGGGGGGTCTGGTACGCAGTATTTT	CASSDRSGGSGTQYF
TRBV2	TRBJ1-2	.	13	.	TGTGCCAGCGGCTTGGGGATGCCTTATGGCTACACCTTC	CASGLGMPYGYTF
TRBV5-4	TRBJ2-2	.	15	.	TGTGCCAGCAGCTTGGCGGAGGTGAACACCGGGGAGCTGTTTTTT	CASSLAEVNTGELFF
TRBV11-3	TRBJ2-2	TRBD1	15	once	TGTGCCAGCAGCCCTACAGGGGGTGGTATCGGGGAGCTGTTTTTT	CASSPTGGGIGELFF
TRBV28	TRBJ1-6	.	11	.	TGTGCCAGCAGTACACATTCACCCCTCCACTTT	CASSTHSPLHF
TRBV6-4	TRBJ2-2	TRBD2	15	.	TGTGCCAGCAGTGGACTAGCGGGGGACACCGGGGAGCTGTTTTTT	CASSGLAGDTGELFF
TRBV6-5	TRBJ1-1	.	13	.	TGTGCCAGCAGTCGGGGGCTTGGCACTGAAGCTTTCTTT	CASSRGLGTEAFF
TRBV30	TRBJ2-1	.	11	few	TGTGCCTGGAGTGTCTATAGTGAGCAGTTCTTC	CAWSVYSEQFF
TRBV4-2	TRBJ2-4	TRBD2	15	.	TGTGCCAGCAGCCAGACGACTAGCGGCCAAAACATTCAGTACTTC	CASSQTTSGQNIQYF
TRBV7-8	TRBJ2-2	TRBD1	16	.	TGTGCCAGCAGCCGGGGACAGGGGACGAACACCGGGGAGCTGTTTTTT	CASSRGQGTNTGELFF
TRBV7-2	TRBJ2-6	.	17	few	TGTGCCAGCCAGGGGCCAGACGGAGGAAACGGGGCCAACGTCCTGACTTTC	CASQGPDGGNGANVLTF
TRBV30	TRBJ2-3	TRBD2	16	.	TGTGCCTGGAGTCCTAGACTAGCGTCCTACACAGATACGCAGTATTTT	CAWSPRLASYTDTQYF
TRBV7-2	TRBJ2-1	TRBD2	16	.	TGTGCCAGCAGCTTACGAGCGGGAGGGGGGTACAATGAGCAGTTCTTC	CASSLRAGGGYNEQFF
TRBV7-8	TRBJ2-5	TRBD1	16	.	TGTGCCAGCAGCTTATGGAGCCCAGGGGGATCGGAGACCCAGTACTTC	CASSLWSPGGSETQYF
TRBV19	TRBJ1-1	.	15	.	TGTGCCAGTAGTATGGGCCACAGCATGAACACTGAAGCTTTCTTT	CASSMGHSMNTEAFF
TRBV2	TRBJ1-5	TRBD1	16	few	TGTGCCAGCAGTGAAAGGGACAGGGGGGTTGGTCAGCCCCAGCATTTT	CASSERDRGVGQPQHF
TRBV28	TRBJ1-1	.	15	once	TGTGCCAGCAGTCCGTATACGACAGGAAACACTGAAGCTTTCTTT	CASSPYTTGNTEAFF
TRBV5-4	TRBJ1-1	.	13	.	TGTGCCAGCAGCTTGGACCGGGGCACTGAAGCTTTCTTT	CASSLDRGTEAFF
TRBV7-9	TRBJ1-2	.	14	.	TGTGCCAGCAGCCACACCAGGGGCAACGATGGCTACACCTTC	CASSHTRGNDGYTF
TRBV19	TRBJ1-2	.	14	few	TGTGCCAGTCGGCACAGAGCACCCAACTATGGCTACACCTTC	CASRHRAPNYGYTF
TRBV6-5	TRBJ1-5	.	10	once	TGTGCCAGCGGTCGAGAGCCCCAGCATTTT	CASGREPQHF
TRBV28	TRBJ1-1	.	15	few	TGTGCCAGCAGTTTCCCGACTAGTATGAACACTGAAGCTTTCTTT	CASSFPTSMNTEAFF
TRBV19	TRBJ1-3	.	13	.	TGTGCCAGCAAAGGGGTCTCGGGAAACACCATATATTTT	CASKGVSGNTIYF
TRBV19	TRBJ2-5	.	15	.	TGTGCCAGTAGTATACGGTCCGGGATGGGAGAGACCCAGTACTTC	CASSIRSGMGETQYF
TRBV6-5	TRBJ1-6	.	13	.	TGTGCCAGCAGTTTACAGGGATCTTCACCCCTCCACTTT	CASSLQGSSPLHF